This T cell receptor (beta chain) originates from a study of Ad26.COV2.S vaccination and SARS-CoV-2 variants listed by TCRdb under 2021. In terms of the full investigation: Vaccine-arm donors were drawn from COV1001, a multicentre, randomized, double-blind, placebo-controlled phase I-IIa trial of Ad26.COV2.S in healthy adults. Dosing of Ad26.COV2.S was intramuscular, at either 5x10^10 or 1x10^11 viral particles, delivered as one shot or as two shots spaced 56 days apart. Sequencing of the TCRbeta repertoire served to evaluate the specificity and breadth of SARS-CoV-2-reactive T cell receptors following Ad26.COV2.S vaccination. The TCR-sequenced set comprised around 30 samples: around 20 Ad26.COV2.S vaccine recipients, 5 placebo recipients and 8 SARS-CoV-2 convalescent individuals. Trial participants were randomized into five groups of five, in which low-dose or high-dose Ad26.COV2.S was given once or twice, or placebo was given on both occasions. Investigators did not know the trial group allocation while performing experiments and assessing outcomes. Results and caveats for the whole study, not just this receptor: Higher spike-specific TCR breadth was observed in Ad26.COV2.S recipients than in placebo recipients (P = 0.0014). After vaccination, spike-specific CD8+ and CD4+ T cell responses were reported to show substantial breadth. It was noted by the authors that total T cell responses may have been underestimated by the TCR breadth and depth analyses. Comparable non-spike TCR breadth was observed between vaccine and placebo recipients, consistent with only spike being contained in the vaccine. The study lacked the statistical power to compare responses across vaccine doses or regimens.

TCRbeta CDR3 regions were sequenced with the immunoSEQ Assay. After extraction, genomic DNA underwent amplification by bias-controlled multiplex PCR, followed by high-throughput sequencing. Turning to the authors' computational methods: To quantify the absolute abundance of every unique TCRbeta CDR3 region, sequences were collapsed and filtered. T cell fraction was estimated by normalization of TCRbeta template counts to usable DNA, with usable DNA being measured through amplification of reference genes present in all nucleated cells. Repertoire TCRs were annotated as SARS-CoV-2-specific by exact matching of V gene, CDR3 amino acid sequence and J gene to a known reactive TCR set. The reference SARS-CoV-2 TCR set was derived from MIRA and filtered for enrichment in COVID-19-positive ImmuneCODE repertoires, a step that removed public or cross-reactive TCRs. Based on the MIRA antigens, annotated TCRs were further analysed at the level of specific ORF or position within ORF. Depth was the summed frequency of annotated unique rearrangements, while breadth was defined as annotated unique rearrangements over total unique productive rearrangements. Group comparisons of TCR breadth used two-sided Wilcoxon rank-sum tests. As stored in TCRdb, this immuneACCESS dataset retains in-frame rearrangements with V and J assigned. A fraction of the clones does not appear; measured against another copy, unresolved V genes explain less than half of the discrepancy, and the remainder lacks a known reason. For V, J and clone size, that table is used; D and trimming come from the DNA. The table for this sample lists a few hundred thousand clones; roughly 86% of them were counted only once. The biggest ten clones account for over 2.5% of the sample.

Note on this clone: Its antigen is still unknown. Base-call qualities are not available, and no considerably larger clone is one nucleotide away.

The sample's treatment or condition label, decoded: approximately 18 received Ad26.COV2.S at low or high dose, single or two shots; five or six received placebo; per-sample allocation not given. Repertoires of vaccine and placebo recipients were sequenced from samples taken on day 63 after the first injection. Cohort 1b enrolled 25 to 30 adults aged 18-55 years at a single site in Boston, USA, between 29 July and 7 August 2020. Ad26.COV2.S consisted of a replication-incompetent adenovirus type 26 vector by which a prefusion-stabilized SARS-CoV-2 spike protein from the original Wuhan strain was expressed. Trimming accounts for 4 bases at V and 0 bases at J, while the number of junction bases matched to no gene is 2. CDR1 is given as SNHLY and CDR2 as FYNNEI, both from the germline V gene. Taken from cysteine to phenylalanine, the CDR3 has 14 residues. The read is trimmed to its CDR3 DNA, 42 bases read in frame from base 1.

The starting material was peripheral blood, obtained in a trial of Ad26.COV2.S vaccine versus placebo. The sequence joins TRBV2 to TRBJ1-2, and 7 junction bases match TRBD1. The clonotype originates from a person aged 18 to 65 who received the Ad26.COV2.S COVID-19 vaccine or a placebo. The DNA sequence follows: TGTGCCAGCAGTGGGGACAGAACTAACTATGGCTACACCTTC. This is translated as CASSGDRTNYGYTF.